This is a list of T cell receptor beta chains from one sample in a study of T-cell memory formation after mild COVID-19. TCRdb re-analysed the 5' RACE reads in MiXCR, keeping a single row per CDR3 protein. The data hold 150,000 or so distinct CDR3 sequences, with 11% observed a single time. Sequencing was done on a sample of PBMCs or a T cell subset sorted from them (not recorded which). Receptors were obtained from a man aged 18 to 30 who had mild COVID-19 (a few samples of this study predate the infection). Cell type and time point are not known. CDR3s include the opening cysteine and the closing phenylalanine or tryptophan. Each record gives: clone size, J gene, D gene, CDR3 length, V gene, CDR3 protein, CDR3 DNA. The D gene is left open where the match is weak. Part of the rows lack a size; the others show once, few, many or a class for expanded clones.

many	TRBJ2-1	TRBD1	13	TRBV12-5	CASGSGGGNEQFF	TGTGCTAGTGGCTCAGGGGGTGGGAATGAGCAGTTCTTC
-	TRBJ2-3	TRBD2	19	TRBV27	CASSIDPPGLAGGVDTQYF	TGTGCCAGCAGTATCGACCCGCCGGGACTAGCGGGGGGAGTTGATACGCAGTATTTT
many	TRBJ1-1	-	18	TRBV20-1	CSARDWRGAHIIGTEAFF	TGCAGTGCTAGAGATTGGAGGGGGGCGCATATTATCGGTACTGAAGCTTTCTTT
few	TRBJ1-2	-	14	TRBV12-3/TRBV12-4	CASRGTGGPYGYTF	TGTGCCAGCAGAGGAACGGGGGGGCCCTATGGCTACACCTTC
-	TRBJ2-1	TRBD2	14	TRBV4-1	CASSQEGLVDEQFF	TGCGCCAGCAGCCAAGAAGGACTAGTCGATGAGCAGTTCTTC
many	TRBJ2-5	TRBD1	13	TRBV5-4	CASAPGTEETQYF	TGTGCCAGCGCCCCCGGGACAGAAGAGACCCAGTACTTC
-	TRBJ2-3	TRBD1	15	TRBV19	CASSLDRGHADTQYF	TGTGCCAGTAGCCTAGACAGGGGGCATGCAGATACGCAGTATTTT
-	TRBJ2-2	TRBD1	15	TRBV24-1	CATSDRGRNTGELFF	TGTGCCACCAGCGACAGGGGGCGAAACACCGGGGAGCTGTTTTTT
-	TRBJ2-1	TRBD2	14	TRBV11-2	CASSPGGSTGEQFF	TGTGCCAGCAGCCCGGGGGGGTCAACGGGGGAGCAGTTCTTC
-	TRBJ1-5	-	13	TRBV5-1	CASSVDRNQPQHF	TGCGCCAGCAGCGTTGACAGGAATCAGCCCCAGCATTTT
few	TRBJ1-5	TRBD1	17	TRBV5-5	CASSLFVGTGVDQPQHF	TGTGCCAGCAGCTTGTTTGTCGGGACAGGGGTTGATCAGCCCCAGCATTTT
-	TRBJ2-4	-	15	TRBV15	CATSRDLGLGDIQYF	TGTGCCACCAGCAGAGATCTGGGTCTGGGGGACATTCAGTACTTC
-	TRBJ1-6	TRBD1	14	TRBV5-1	CASSPGQGGSPLHF	TGCGCCAGCAGCCCCGGACAGGGTGGATCACCCCTCCACTTT
-	TRBJ2-1	TRBD1	13	TRBV10-3	CAISAQGDDEQFF	TGTGCCATCAGTGCACAGGGGGATGATGAGCAGTTCTTC
few	TRBJ1-2	-	14	TRBV27	CASSPRQENYGYTF	TGTGCCAGCAGTCCCAGACAGGAGAACTATGGCTACACCTTC